These 24 T cell receptor beta chains originate from one sample sequenced in a study of blood T cell repertoires in COVID-19. Clones were sequenced by immunoSEQ multiplex PCR, and TCRdb holds only the in-frame ones, with some missing. The sample includes 45,000 to 55,000 clones, around four fifths seen only once; the top ten take about 5.8%. The material sequenced was peripheral blood. The receptors stem from a human donor in a cohort sampled during active COVID-19.

The chain carries TRBV7-2 and TRBJ1-4; D is unresolved. Trimming removed 5 bases from V and 0 bases from J, with 13 bases in between. This CDR3 is 16 amino acids long. Per germline, CDR1 SGHTA and CDR2 FQGNSA. The DNA of the CDR3 is TGTGCCAGCAGCCCTTCTAGGCTAGCAACTAATGAAAAACTGTTTTTT. Protein product: CASSPSRLATNEKLFF.

J is TRBJ1-2 and V is TRBV5-4; TRBD1 matches at 11 bases. The CDR3 consists of 17 residues. J gave up 6 bases and V 0 bases, and 10 bases lay outside the gene matches. The germline V gene encodes CDR1 SGHNT and CDR2 YYREEE (reference sequence). This CDR3 reads CASSLDPGDRGVNGYTF. Written as DNA, the CDR3 is TGTGCCAGCAGCTTGGATCCCGGGGACAGGGGGGTCAATGGCTACACCTTC.

This clone was counted between two and nine times. The chain carries TRBV19 and TRBJ1-5; D gene unclear. Trimming took 9 bases from V and 2 from J, leaving 17 bases between them. The V gene's germline CDR1 is LNHDA and CDR2 SQIVND (reference sequence). This CDR3 comprises 15 residues. The CDR3 sequence is CASRAEGRGNQPQHF. CDR3 nucleotides: TGTGCCAGCCGCGCTGAGGGTCGGGGCAATCAGCCCCAGCATTTT.

This chain joins TRBV7-2 and TRBJ2-2, with D uncertain. Per the germline V gene, CDR1 is SGHTA and CDR2 is FQGNSA. V was cut by 5 bases and J by 6 bases, with 4 bases left in between. The CDR3 is made up of 11 amino acids. The CDR3 loop reads CASSLPGELFF. Written as DNA, the CDR3 is TGTGCCAGCAGCCTTCCCGGGGAGCTGTTTTTT.

V usage is TRBV5-1 and J usage is TRBJ1-6; 10 nucleotides line up with TRBD1. The CDR3 consists of 15 residues. Germline V gene data show CDR1 as SGHRS and CDR2 as YFSETQ. V was pared by 5 bases and J by 10 bases, with 9 bases of the junction left unmatched. The CDR3: CASRTDRGRGSPLHF. The CDR3, as DNA: TGCGCCAGCAGAACTGACAGGGGGCGGGGGTCACCCCTCCACTTT.

The chain links TRBV13 to TRBJ2-7, with D tentatively TRBD2 (6 bases). Germline V gene lookup returns CDR1 PRHDT and CDR2 FYEKMQ (reference sequence). Trimming cost V 4 bases and J 3 bases, with 13 bases left between them. The CDR3 is 14 residues long. CDR3 sequence reads: CASSSRQGGYEQYF. In DNA, the CDR3 is TGTGCCAGCAGCTCCAGGCAGGGAGGCTACGAGCAGTACTTC.

The chain is built from TRBV30 and TRBJ2-1, with 8 bases aligning to TRBD2. V shed 2 bases and J 0 bases; nucleotides not matched to a gene: 6. The CDR3 is made up of 16 amino acids. Germline-derived CDR1 and CDR2 are GTSNPN and SVGIG (reference sequence). This chain's CDR3 is CAWSYGGVLSYNEQFF. In DNA, the CDR3 is TGTGCCTGGAGTTACGGGGGGGTGCTCTCCTACAATGAGCAGTTCTTC.

J is TRBJ2-2 and V is TRBV11-2; perhaps TRBD1 as D (6 bases). The CDR3 has 15 amino acids. Trimming removed 0 bases at V and 8 bases at J, with 13 bases between. CDR1 is SGHAT, CDR2 FQNNGV, per germline. CDR3 DNA: TGTGCCAGCAGCTTAGATCGAGGGGGAAGAGGGGAGCTGTTTTTT. Encoded protein: CASSLDRGGRGELFF.

About this clone: The same CDR3 also results from other DNA sequences found in this sample. The genes are TRBV28 and TRBJ1-5, with TRBD1 as a possible D gene (5 bases). CDR3 length equals 15 residues. The V and J ends lost 2 bases and 1 base respectively, with 9 bases between them. Germline loops: CDR1 MDHEN, CDR2 SYDVKM. The CDR3 is CASSLGGGSNQPQHF. DNA of the CDR3: TGTGCCAGCAGTTTAGGTGGGGGGAGCAATCAGCCCCAGCATTTT.

The chain employs TRBV28 and TRBJ2-2, with TRBD2 matching over 7 bases. Germline CDR1 reads MDHEN; CDR2 reads SYDVKM. The CDR3 length is 14 residues. Germline trimming cut 5 bases from V and 5 bases from J; bases unmatched to any gene: 5. The CDR3 nucleotides are TGTGCCAGCAGTGCTGGGGGGGAGACCGGGGAGCTGTTTTTT. Its translation is CASSAGGETGELFF.

The CDR3 coding sequence is TGTGCCAGCAGCTTCACCCAACGGGCCTACGAGCAGTACTTC. This encodes CASSFTQRAYEQYF. This chain links TRBV7-9 with TRBJ2-7; D is unresolved. Germline V gene lookup returns CDR1 SEHNR and CDR2 FQNEAQ (reference sequence). The CDR3 extends over 14 amino acids. Trimming stripped 3 bases from V and 2 bases from J, with 11 bases between.

The CDR3 reads CASSYQGTYEQYF. The DNA of the CDR3 is TGTGCCAGCAGTTACCAGGGAACCTACGAGCAGTACTTC. This chain connects TRBV6-5 to TRBJ2-7, with a weak D call TRBD1 (5 bases). V was shortened by 2 bases and J by 2 bases, with 7 bases between the two germline ends. The CDR3 has 13 amino acids. Germline V lookup: CDR1 MNHEY, CDR2 SVGAGI.

The chain links TRBV5-4 to TRBJ1-3, with D unresolved. This CDR3 contains 12 residues. The V end lost 2 bases, the J end lost 3 bases, and 3 bases lay between the germline ends. The germline gives CDR1 SGHNT, CDR2 YYREEE (reference sequence). The CDR3 DNA reads TGTGCCAGCAGCTTTCGTGGAAACACCATATATTTT. It specifies CASSFRGNTIYF.

This clone was counted only a few times. As DNA, the CDR3 is TGTGCCACCAGCAGTAGGGACAAGGGGGTTGACACCTTC. Amino acid sequence: CATSSRDKGVDTF. The J gene is TRBJ1-2, the V gene TRBV15; possible D gene TRBD1, 6 bases. The CDR3 has 13 residues. The V end lost 3 bases, the J end lost 12 bases, and 17 bases lay between the germline ends. Germline CDR1 reads LNHNV; CDR2 reads YYDKDF (reference sequence).

The gene calls are TRBV28 and TRBJ1-1; 8 nucleotides align to TRBD1. The germline gives CDR1 MDHEN, CDR2 SYDVKM. Germline trimming cut 6 bases from V and 4 bases from J; bases unmatched to any gene: 13. The CDR3 runs to 16 residues. The CDR3 here is CASRRTGWSRGTEAFF. The CDR3 DNA follows: TGTGCCAGCAGGAGGACAGGGTGGTCGCGGGGCACTGAAGCTTTCTTT.

This rearrangement joins TRBV2 to TRBJ1-5, with D unclear. The germline gives CDR1 SNHLY, CDR2 FYNNEI. The CDR3 has 13 amino acids. Trimming cost V 4 bases and J 7 bases, with 11 bases left between them. CDR3 nucleotides: TGTGCCAGCAGTGGTGGGGAGAGGCAGCCCCAGCATTTT. This codes for CASSGGERQPQHF.

The chain has TRBV19 and TRBJ1-2, with D tentatively TRBD1 (6 bases). V lost 3 bases to trimming and J lost 8 bases, with 13 bases between them. Germline CDR1 reads LNHDA; CDR2 reads SQIVND (reference sequence). There are 13 residues in the CDR3. The CDR3 sequence is CASSIDRIGGYTF. The CDR3 coding sequence is TGTGCCAGTAGTATCGACAGGATTGGGGGCTACACCTTC.

This chain connects TRBV11-3 to TRBJ1-2; TRBD1 matches at 9 bases. The length of the CDR3 is 14 residues. In germline, CDR1 is SGHNT, CDR2 YENEEA. J was trimmed by 2 bases and V by 5 bases; bases with no gene match: 3. The CDR3 reads CASSPGTGNYGYTF. The CDR3 DNA is TGTGCCAGCAGCCCGGGGACAGGGAACTATGGCTACACCTTC.

The chain links TRBV2 to TRBJ2-2; TRBD1 matches 9 bases. Germline V gives CDR1 SNHLY, CDR2 FYNNEI. CDR3 size: 13 residues. Germline trimming cut 6 bases from V and 6 bases from J; bases unmatched to any gene: 2. The CDR3 DNA follows: TGTGCCAGCAGAGGGACAGGGCCCGGGGAGCTGTTTTTT. Its protein is CASRGTGPGELFF.

The chain uses TRBV21-1 and TRBJ2-7; the D segment call TRBD1 is taken from the table without a DNA check. TRBV21-1 is noted as a pseudogene. The CDR3 length is 16 residues. The CDR3 nucleotides read TGTGCCAGCAGCAAAGTAGAACAGGGTAGCTCCTACGAGCAGTACTTC. This encodes CASSKVEQGSSYEQYF.

The rearrangement joins TRBV27 to TRBJ2-7; TRBD1 matches at 8 bases. The CDR3 is 15 amino acids. In germline, CDR1 is MNHEY, CDR2 SMNVEV (reference sequence). V was clipped by 4 bases and J by 2 bases; unmatched bases: 7. CDR3 DNA: TGTGCCAGCAGTTCCCGACAGGGGCGGACCTACGAGCAGTACTTC. Translated, it gives CASSSRQGRTYEQYF.

The chain links TRBV19 to TRBJ1-1; 7 nucleotides agree with TRBD1. Germline V gene data show CDR1 as LNHDA and CDR2 as SQIVND (reference sequence). The J segment lost 3 bases and the V segment lost 8 bases, leaving 3 bases of the junction unmatched. This CDR3 has 12 residues. As DNA, the CDR3 is TGTGCCAGTCGAGACAGGGACACTGAAGCTTTCTTT. Translation gives CASRDRDTEAFF.

The V gene is TRBV28, the J gene TRBJ1-1; TRBD1 is a possible D gene (6 bases). The germline V gene encodes CDR1 MDHEN and CDR2 SYDVKM. Trimming pared 5 bases from V and 4 bases from J, leaving 20 bases between. The CDR3 is made up of 16 amino acids. The CDR3 reads CASSLRGGAGGTEAFF. CDR3 DNA: TGTGCCAGCAGTCTCCGGGGGGGGGCCGGCGGCACTGAAGCTTTCTTT.

The rearrangement joins TRBV28 to TRBJ2-2; possible D gene TRBD2, 6 bases. Trimming shortened V by 5 bases and J by 1 base, and 11 bases separated the two germline ends. CDR3 length: 15 residues. Germline loops: CDR1 MDHEN, CDR2 SYDVKM. In nucleotides, the CDR3 is TGTGCCAGCAGTCCTGCGGGACTGAACACCGGGGAGCTGTTTTTT. As protein: CASSPAGLNTGELFF.